These T cell receptor beta chains were read from a single sample in a study of shared clonotypes between healthy human individuals. TCRdb keeps only in-frame clones here, not all; method: immunoSEQ multiplex PCR. The sample has some 2,500,000 clones; roughly 93% are singletons. The sequenced sample consisted of naive CD4+ T cells from PBMCs. These receptors were taken from a man younger than 35 in good health. Some clones in this sample may be carry-over from other donors' samples. CDR3s leave out the opening cysteine and the closing phenylalanine or tryptophan. The D gene is left open where the match is weak.

.	TRBV5-6	TRBJ2-1	ASSFRASRYNEQF
TRBD2	TRBV5-8	TRBJ2-3	ASSLPGLNSRGDTQY
.	TRBV29-1	TRBJ1-1	SVCGQLNTEAF
.	TRBV10-3	TRBJ2-7	AIRTPGGAEQY
.	TRBV7-9	TRBJ1-2	ASSLDRFDGYT
.	TRBV5-1	TRBJ2-1	ASSWETRGLGYEQF
TRBD2	TRBV18	TRBJ2-3	ASSPPLAGGSDTQY
TRBD2	TRBV28	TRBJ2-1	ASSPPSGSYNEQF
.	TRBV18	TRBJ2-1	ASSPNDANEQF
.	TRBV6-4	TRBJ2-2	ASSPSNTGELF
TRBD1	TRBV6-1	TRBJ1-4	ASSRQGNEKLF
.	TRBV9	TRBJ2-1	ASSVGGRDYNEQF
TRBD2	TRBV29-1	TRBJ2-1	SVAGGTSGTSSYNEQF
TRBD1	TRBV18	TRBJ2-2	ASSPRQGNTGELF
TRBD1	TRBV4-1	TRBJ1-4	ASSQDDRAFNEKLF
.	TRBV4-2	.	ASSQGPGFDNYEQY
TRBD1	TRBV5-1	TRBJ2-7	ASSLDRGEQY
.	TRBV7-2	TRBJ2-5	ASSYYGLQETQY
.	TRBV7-3	TRBJ2-1	ASSLTPVYEDEQF
.	TRBV7-3	TRBJ1-2	ASSPRPRENGYT
TRBD2	TRBV7-2	TRBJ2-1	ASSLLAGVYNEQF
TRBD2	TRBV5-1	TRBJ2-3	ASSSGRGRTDTQY
.	TRBV28	TRBJ2-2	ASTIGSLEGYGELF
.	TRBV5-6	TRBJ2-1	ASSLPAATYNEQF
TRBD2	TRBV7-2	.	ASSLGRASGTYEQY
.	TRBV19	TRBJ1-5	ASSASVGQPQH
.	TRBV28	TRBJ2-1	ASSFLGYNEQF
.	TRBV6-5	TRBJ2-7	ASSYSQGRSYEQY